These 13 T cell receptor beta chains came from one sample sequenced in a study of preoperative IRX-2 immunotherapy in early breast cancer. Repertoires were generated with immunoSEQ multiplex PCR, while TCRdb's copy carries only in-frame clones and drops some. The table records approximately 98,000 clones, about nine tenths of them present only once. Specified treatment: preoperative locoregional IRX-2 cytokine immunotherapy. Here the sequenced sample was tumor tissue, taken after IRX-2 immunotherapy. These receptors originate from a human donor with breast cancer.

This clone was counted ten times or more. The chain is built from TRBV11-3 and TRBJ1-4; the D is unclear. Per germline, CDR1 SGHNT and CDR2 YENEEA. V shed 5 bases and J shed 1 base, with 11 bases lying between them. The CDR3 consists of 15 residues. The CDR3 protein is CASSRQRGTNEKLFF. The CDR3, as DNA: TGTGCCAGCAGCCGACAACGGGGAACTAATGAAAAACTGTTTTTT.

This chain uses TRBV6-4 with TRBJ2-1; D possibly matches TRBD1 or TRBD2 (5 bases each). The germline V gene encodes CDR1 MRHNA and CDR2 SNTAGT. The ends were cut back, 5 bases at V and 9 bases at J, with 20 bases in the middle. The CDR3 consists of 15 residues. CDR3 loop: CASSTPGTYGTEQFF. The CDR3 nucleotides read TGTGCCAGCAGTACCCCCGGGACCTACGGGACTGAGCAGTTCTTC.

The chain links TRBV6-8 to TRBJ1-5; TRBD1 might be the D (6 bases). Looked up from germline, CDR1 is MNHGY and CDR2 is SAAAGT. This CDR3 has 13 residues. V was clipped by 7 bases and J by 11 bases, with 18 bases between them. The CDR3 spells CASTQETGLAQHF. Here the CDR3 DNA reads TGTGCCAGCACTCAGGAGACAGGTTTGGCCCAGCATTTT.

This chain connects TRBV28 to TRBJ1-2; D gene uncertain. The length of the CDR3 is 14 residues. Trimming took 4 bases from V and 3 from J, leaving 12 bases between them. CDR1 MDHEN and CDR2 SYDVKM come from the germline V gene. CDR3 sequence reads: CASSSSTTYYGYTF. The CDR3 nucleotides read TGTGCCAGCAGTTCCTCCACGACCTACTATGGCTACACCTTC.

CDR3 in amino acids: CAWSRTTSGNGYTF. As DNA, the CDR3 is TGTGCCTGGAGTAGGACTACAAGTGGGAATGGCTACACCTTC. This sequence joins TRBV30 and TRBJ1-2; D gene unclear. The CDR3 length is 14 residues. The germline V and J ends were trimmed by 2 bases and 6 bases, with 16 bases remaining between them. Germline V gene data show CDR1 as GTSNPN and CDR2 as SVGIG (reference sequence).

The chain carries TRBV11-3 and TRBJ1-2, with D possibly being TRBD1 (6 bases). The V end was cut by 5 bases, the J end by 8 bases, with 21 bases between. This CDR3 region has 15 residues. CDR1 is SGHNT and CDR2 is YENEEA in the germline V gene. The CDR3 sequence is CASSQYSRGHRGYTF. In nucleotides, the CDR3 is TGTGCCAGCAGCCAGTACTCCAGGGGCCACCGGGGCTACACCTTC.

V and J are TRBV28 and TRBJ1-5; TRBD1 agrees at 9 bases. This CDR3 contains 14 residues. V dropped 6 bases and J dropped 6; count of bases not matched to a gene: 6. Germline lookup yields CDR1 MDHEN and CDR2 SYDVKM. The CDR3 protein is CASSRDRVGQPQHF. The DNA for the CDR3 is TGTGCCAGCAGCCGGGACAGGGTGGGTCAGCCCCAGCATTTT.

This chain joins TRBV11-3 and TRBJ1-6, with 9 bases fitting TRBD1. The CDR3 is made up of 16 amino acids. Trimming removed 3 bases from V and 8 bases from J; junction bases left unmatched: 8. Germline CDR1 reads SGHNT; CDR2 reads YENEEA. Here the CDR3 DNA reads TGTGCCAGCAGCTTGGATCGACAGGGGGTTTATTCACCCCTCCACTTT. Its translation is CASSLDRQGVYSPLHF.

The genes are TRBV28 and TRBJ1-4; unclear D gene. The CDR3 spans 16 residues. Germline values: CDR1 MDHEN, CDR2 SYDVKM. V was shortened by 6 bases and J by 3 bases, with 17 bases between the two germline ends. CDR3 protein: CASSPGPRGANEKLFF. DNA for the CDR3: TGTGCCAGCAGCCCGGGCCCGCGGGGAGCTAATGAAAAACTGTTTTTT. Combining the CDR3 with reference TRBV28 and TRBJ1-4 gives the whole variable domain DVKVTQSSRYLVKRTGEKVFLECVQDMDHENMFWYRQDPGLGLRLIYFSYDVKMKEKGDIPEGYSVSREKKERFSLILESASTNQTSMYLCASSPGPRGANEKLFFGSGTQLSVL.

This clone occurred a few times. The chain carries TRBV6-8 and TRBJ2-3, with 11 nucleotides matching TRBD2. With V trimmed by 2 bases and J by 0 bases, 1 base remained unmatched. CDR1 and CDR2 (germline): MNHGY, SAAAGT. The CDR3 contains 16 residues. The CDR3 spells CASSYVAGGSTDTQYF. DNA of the CDR3: TGTGCCAGCAGTTACGTAGCGGGGGGGAGCACAGATACGCAGTATTTT.

The chain combines TRBV28 with TRBJ2-6; D is ambiguous. This CDR3 spans 15 amino acids. Germline-derived CDR1 and CDR2 are MDHEN and SYDVKM. V was shortened by 6 bases and J by 0 bases, with 9 bases between the two germline ends. In DNA, the CDR3 is TGTGCCAGCAGCCCCTGGGGCTCTGGGGCCAACGTCCTGACTTTC. It is translated as CASSPWGSGANVLTF.

V and J are TRBV5-1 and TRBJ2-1; D is perhaps TRBD1 or TRBD2 (6 bases each). The germline CDR1 and CDR2 sequences are SGHRS and YFSETQ. V gave up 4 bases and J gave up 4 bases, with 21 bases separating them. CDR3 length equals 17 residues. The CDR3 DNA reads TGCGCCAGCAGCGTTCCCCCCAACGGGGGCTCTTACAATGAGCAGTTCTTC. Its protein product is CASSVPPNGGSYNEQFF.

This chain links TRBV28 with TRBJ2-7, with 8 bases matching TRBD2. CDR3 length: 14 amino acids. The trim removed 5 bases at V and 0 bases at J, leaving 3 bases unmatched. Germline V gene data show CDR1 as MDHEN and CDR2 as SYDVKM. The CDR3 region is CASSSGSSSYEQYF. CDR3 bases: TGTGCCAGCAGTAGCGGGAGTTCCTCCTACGAGCAGTACTTC.